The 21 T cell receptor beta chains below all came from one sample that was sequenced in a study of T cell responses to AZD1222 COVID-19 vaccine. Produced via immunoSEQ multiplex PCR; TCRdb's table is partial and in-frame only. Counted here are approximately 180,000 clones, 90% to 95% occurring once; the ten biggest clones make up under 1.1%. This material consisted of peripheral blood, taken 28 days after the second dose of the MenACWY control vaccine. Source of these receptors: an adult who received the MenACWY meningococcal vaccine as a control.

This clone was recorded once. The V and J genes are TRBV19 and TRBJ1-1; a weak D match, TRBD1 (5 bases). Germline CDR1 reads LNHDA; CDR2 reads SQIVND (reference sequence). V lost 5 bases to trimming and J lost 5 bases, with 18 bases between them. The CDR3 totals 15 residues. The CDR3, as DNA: TGTGCCAGTAGTGGGGGAGCCGGGGGAGAAACTGAAGCTTTCTTT. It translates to CASSGGAGGETEAFF.

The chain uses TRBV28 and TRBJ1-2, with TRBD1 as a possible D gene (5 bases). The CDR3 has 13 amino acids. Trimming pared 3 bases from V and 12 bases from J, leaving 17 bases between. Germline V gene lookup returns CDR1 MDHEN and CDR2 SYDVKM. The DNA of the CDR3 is TGTGCCAGCAGTTTGGGGCTTGGGGCCCTACACACCTTC. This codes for CASSLGLGALHTF.

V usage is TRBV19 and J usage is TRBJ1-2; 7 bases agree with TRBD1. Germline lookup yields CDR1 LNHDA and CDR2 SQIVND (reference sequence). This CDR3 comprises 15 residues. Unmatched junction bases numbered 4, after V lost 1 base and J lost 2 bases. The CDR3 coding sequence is TGTGCCAGTAGTATAGGACGGACAGGCAACTATGGCTACACCTTC. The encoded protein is CASSIGRTGNYGYTF.

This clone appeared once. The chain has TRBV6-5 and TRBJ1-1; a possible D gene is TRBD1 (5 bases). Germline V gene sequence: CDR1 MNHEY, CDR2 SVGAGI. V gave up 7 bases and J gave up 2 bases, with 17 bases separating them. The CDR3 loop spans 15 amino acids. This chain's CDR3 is CASNPADSLNTEAFF. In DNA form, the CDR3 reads TGTGCCAGCAATCCAGCCGACAGTCTTAACACTGAAGCTTTCTTT.

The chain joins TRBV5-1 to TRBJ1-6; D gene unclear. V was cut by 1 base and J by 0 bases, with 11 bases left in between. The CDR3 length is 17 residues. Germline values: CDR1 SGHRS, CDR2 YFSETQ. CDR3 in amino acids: CASSLRPSSSYNSPLHF. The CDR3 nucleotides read TGCGCCAGCAGCTTGAGGCCTTCTAGCTCCTATAATTCACCCCTCCACTTT.

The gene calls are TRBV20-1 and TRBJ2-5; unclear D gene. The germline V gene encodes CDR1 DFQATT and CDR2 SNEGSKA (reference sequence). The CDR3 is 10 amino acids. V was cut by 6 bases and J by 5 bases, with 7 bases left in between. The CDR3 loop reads CSAYGETQYF. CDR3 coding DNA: TGCAGTGCCTACGGGGAGACCCAGTACTTC.

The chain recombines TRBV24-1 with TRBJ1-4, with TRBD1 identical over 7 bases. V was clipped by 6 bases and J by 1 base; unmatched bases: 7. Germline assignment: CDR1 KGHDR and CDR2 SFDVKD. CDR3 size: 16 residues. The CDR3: CATSHPTGETNEKLFF. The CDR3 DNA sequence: TGTGCCACCAGTCACCCTACAGGGGAAACTAATGAAAAACTGTTTTTT.

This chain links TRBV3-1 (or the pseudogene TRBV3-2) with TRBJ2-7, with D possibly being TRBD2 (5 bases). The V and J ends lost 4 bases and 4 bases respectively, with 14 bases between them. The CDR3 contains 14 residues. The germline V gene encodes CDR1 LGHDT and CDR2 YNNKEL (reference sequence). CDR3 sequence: CASSLTLGPYEQYF. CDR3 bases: TGTGCCAGCAGCCTCACACTAGGGCCTTACGAGCAGTACTTC.

The CDR3 protein is CASSHEQSKAFF. CDR3 nucleotide sequence: TGTGCCAGCAGCCATGAGCAAAGTAAGGCTTTCTTT. This chain links TRBV4-2 with TRBJ1-1; D remains ambiguous. The germline CDR1 and CDR2 sequences are LGHNA and YNFKEQ. The V and J ends lost 3 bases and 11 bases respectively, with 13 bases between them. CDR3 size: 12 residues.

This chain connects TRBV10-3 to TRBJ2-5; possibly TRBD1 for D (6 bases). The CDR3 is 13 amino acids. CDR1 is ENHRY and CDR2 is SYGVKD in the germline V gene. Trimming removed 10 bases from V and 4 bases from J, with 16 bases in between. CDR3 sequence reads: CATRQVLLETQYF. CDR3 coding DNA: TGTGCCACTCGACAGGTTCTACTAGAGACCCAGTACTTC.

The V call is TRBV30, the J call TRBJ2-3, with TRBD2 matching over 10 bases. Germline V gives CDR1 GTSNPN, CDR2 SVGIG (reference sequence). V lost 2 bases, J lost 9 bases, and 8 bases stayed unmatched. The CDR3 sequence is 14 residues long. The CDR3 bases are TGTGCCTGGAGTCATTCTAGCGGGGGAGGAACGCAGTATTTT. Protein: CAWSHSSGGGTQYF.

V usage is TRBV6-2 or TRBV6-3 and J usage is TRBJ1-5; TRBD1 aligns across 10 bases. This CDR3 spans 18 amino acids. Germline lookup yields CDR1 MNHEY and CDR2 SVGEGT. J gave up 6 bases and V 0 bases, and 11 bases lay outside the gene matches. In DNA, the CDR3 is TGTGCCAGCAGTTACTCAATGAGGACAGGGGGGTATTTTCAGCCCCAGCATTTT. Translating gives CASSYSMRTGGYFQPQHF.

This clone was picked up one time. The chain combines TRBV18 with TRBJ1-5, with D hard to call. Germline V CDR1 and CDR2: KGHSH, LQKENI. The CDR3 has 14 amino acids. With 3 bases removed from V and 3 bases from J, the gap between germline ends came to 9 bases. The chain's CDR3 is CASSPDLSNQPQHF. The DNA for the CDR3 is TGTGCCAGCTCACCGGACCTCTCCAATCAGCCCCAGCATTTT.

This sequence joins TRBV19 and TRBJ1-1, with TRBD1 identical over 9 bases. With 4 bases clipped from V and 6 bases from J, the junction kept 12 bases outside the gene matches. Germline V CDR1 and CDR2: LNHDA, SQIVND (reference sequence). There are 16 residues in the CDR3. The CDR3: CASSTWTGAPLAEAFF. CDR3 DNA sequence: TGTGCCAGTAGTACTTGGACAGGGGCCCCTTTGGCTGAAGCTTTCTTT.

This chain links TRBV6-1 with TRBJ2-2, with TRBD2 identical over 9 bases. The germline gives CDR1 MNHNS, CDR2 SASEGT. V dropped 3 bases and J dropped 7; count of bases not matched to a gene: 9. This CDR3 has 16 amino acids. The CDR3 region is CASSDRSGGVGGELFF. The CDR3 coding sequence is TGTGCCAGCAGTGACCGTAGCGGGGGTGTTGGCGGGGAGCTGTTTTTT.

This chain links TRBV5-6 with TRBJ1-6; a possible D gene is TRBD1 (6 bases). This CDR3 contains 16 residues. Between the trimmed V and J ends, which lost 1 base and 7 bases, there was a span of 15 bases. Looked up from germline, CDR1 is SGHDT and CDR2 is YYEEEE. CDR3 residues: CASSLPPGAGNSPLHF. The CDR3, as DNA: TGTGCCAGCAGCTTGCCTCCAGGGGCGGGAAATTCACCCCTCCACTTT.

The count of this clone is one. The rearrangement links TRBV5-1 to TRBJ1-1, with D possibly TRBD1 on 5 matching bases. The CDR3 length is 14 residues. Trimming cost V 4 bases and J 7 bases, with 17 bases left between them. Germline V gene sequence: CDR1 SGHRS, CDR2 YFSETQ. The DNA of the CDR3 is TGCGCCAGCAGCGCGGACCCCTTGGGGGGTGAAGCTTTCTTT. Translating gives CASSADPLGGEAFF.

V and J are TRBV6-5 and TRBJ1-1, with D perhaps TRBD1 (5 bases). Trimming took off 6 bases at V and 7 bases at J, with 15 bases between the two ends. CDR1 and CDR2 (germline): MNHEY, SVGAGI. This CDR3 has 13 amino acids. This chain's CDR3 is CASRSTEGNEAFF. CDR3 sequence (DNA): TGTGCCAGCAGGTCGACAGAAGGAAATGAAGCTTTCTTT.

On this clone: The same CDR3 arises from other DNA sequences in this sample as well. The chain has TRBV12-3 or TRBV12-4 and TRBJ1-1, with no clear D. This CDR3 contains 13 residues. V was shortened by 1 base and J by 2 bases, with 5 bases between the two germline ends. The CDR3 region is CASSLGGNTEAFF. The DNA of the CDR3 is TGTGCCAGCAGTTTAGGAGGAAACACTGAAGCTTTCTTT.

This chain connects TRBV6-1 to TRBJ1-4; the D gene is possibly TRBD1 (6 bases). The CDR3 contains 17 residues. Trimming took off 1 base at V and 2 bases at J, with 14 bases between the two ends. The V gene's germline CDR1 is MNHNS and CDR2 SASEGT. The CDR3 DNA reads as TGTGCCAGCAGTGAAGGCCCAGGGGCGCGTACTAATGAAAAACTGTTTTTT. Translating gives CASSEGPGARTNEKLFF.

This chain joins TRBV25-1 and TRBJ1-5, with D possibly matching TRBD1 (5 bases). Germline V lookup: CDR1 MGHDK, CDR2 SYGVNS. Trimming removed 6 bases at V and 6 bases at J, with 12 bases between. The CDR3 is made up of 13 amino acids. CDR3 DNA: TGTGCCAGCAGGGGCGAGGGACGTCAGCCCCAGCATTTT. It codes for CASRGEGRQPQHF.